This T cell receptor beta chain comes out of a study of T cell changes during pregnancy in multiple sclerosis (dated by TCRdb to the late 2010s). Regarding the study in general: Changes in the T cell repertoire over the course of pregnancy were examined in this study in women with multiple sclerosis.

The CDR1 and CDR2 encoded by the germline V gene are SGHTA and FQGNSA. Cut back by 6 bases and 3 bases, the V and J ends lie 9 bases apart. The CDR3 holds 13 amino acids from the cysteine to the phenylalanine. The entry retains the CDR3 DNA only, 39 bases that are in frame from base 1. The library was built by means of the immunoSEQ multiplex PCR assay. Drawn from immuneACCESS, this table holds only the in-frame rearrangements with V and J called that TCRdb kept. Clones are partly lost; checked studies trace under half to an unresolved V gene and leave the rest unexplained. In all, the sample holds tens of thousands of clones, and roughly nine tenths of those were seen once. The ten largest clones represent 0.29% of the sample. Remarks on this clone: It lacks a known antigen. No base qualities exist here, and no much larger clone lies one base off it.

The rearrangement joined TRBV7-2 to TRBJ2-1, with a tentative D gene TRBD1 over 6 matching bases. The material was CD4+ T cells from peripheral blood mononuclear cells, obtained in the third trimester of pregnancy. This TCR came from a female donor in good health, enrolled as a control in a pregnancy study. CDR3 region: CASREDSYNEQFF. The DNA is as follows: TGTGCCAGCAGGGAGGACAGCTACAATGAGCAGTTCTTC.